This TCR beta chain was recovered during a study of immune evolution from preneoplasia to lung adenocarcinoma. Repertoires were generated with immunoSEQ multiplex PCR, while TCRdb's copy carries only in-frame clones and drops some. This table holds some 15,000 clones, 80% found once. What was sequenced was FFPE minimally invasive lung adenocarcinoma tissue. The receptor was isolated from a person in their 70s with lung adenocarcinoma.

The CDR3 DNA follows: TGTGCCAGCAGCCGGGACAGGGGCGGGTGGAATGAGCAGTTCTTC. It yields the protein CASSRDRGGWNEQFF. The V gene is TRBV28, the J gene TRBJ2-1; 10 nucleotides align to TRBD1. CDR1 is MDHEN, CDR2 SYDVKM, per germline. J gave up 7 bases and V 6 bases, and 9 bases lay outside the gene matches. The CDR3 is made up of 15 amino acids.